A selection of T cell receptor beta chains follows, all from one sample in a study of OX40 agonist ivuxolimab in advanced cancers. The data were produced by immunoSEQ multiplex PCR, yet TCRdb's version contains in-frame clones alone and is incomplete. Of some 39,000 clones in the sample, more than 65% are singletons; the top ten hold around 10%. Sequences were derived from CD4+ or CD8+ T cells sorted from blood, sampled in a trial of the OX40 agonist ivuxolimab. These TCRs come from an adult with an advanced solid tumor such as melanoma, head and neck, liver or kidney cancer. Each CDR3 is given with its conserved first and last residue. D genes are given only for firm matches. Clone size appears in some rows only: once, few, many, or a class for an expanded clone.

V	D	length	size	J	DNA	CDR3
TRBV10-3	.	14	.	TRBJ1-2	TGTGCCAGCAGCAACAAAGGACAGCTCTATGGCTACACCTTC	CASSNKGQLYGYTF
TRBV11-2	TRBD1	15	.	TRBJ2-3	TGTGCCAGCAGCCGAATCAGGGGGCGCAGTGATACGCAGTATTTT	CASSRIRGRSDTQYF
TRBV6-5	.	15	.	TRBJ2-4	TGTGCCAGCAGTTACTCGACCGGGGGGCGGAACATTCAGTACTTC	CASSYSTGGRNIQYF
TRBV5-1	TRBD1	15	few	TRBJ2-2	TGCGCCAGCAGCCTGACAGGGCCGAACACCGGGGAGCTGTTTTTT	CASSLTGPNTGELFF
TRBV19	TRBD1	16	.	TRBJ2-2	TGTGCCAGTAGTAATACTCAGGGGGCTAACACCGGGGAGCTGTTTTTT	CASSNTQGANTGELFF
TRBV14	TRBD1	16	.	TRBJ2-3	TGTGCCAGCAGCCAACGCGACAGGGTCGGCACAGATACGCAGTATTTT	CASSQRDRVGTDTQYF
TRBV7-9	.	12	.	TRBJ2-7	TGTGCCAGCAGCCCTGGGGGAATCGAGCAGTACTTC	CASSPGGIEQYF
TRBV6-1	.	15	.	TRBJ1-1	TGTGCCAGCAGTGACCAACAGGGACTTGGCACTGAAGCTTTCTTT	CASSDQQGLGTEAFF
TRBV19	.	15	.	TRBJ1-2	TGTGCCAGTATCTCAACCTGGGGGGGGCTTAGTGGCTACACCTTC	CASISTWGGLSGYTF
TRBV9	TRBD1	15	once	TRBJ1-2	TGTGCCAGCAGCAACCGGGACAGGGGAATACGCGGCTACACCTTC	CASSNRDRGIRGYTF
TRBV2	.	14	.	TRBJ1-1	TGTGCCAGCAGTGAAGCGCTAAGCGATACTGAAGCTTTCTTT	CASSEALSDTEAFF
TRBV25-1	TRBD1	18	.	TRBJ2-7	TGTGCCAGCAGTGACTCTCCGGGACAGGGATTAAGCTCCTACGAGCAGTACTTC	CASSDSPGQGLSSYEQYF
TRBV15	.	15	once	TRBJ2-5	TGTGCCACCAGCAGCCGCCGACTAGAAGGAGAGACCCAGTACTTC	CATSSRRLEGETQYF
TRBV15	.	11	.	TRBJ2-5	TGTGCCACCCAAACCGTGGAGACCCAGTACTTC	CATQTVETQYF
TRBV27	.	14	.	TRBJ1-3	TGTGCCAGCAGTTTGGCTTATTCTGGAAACACCATATATTTT	CASSLAYSGNTIYF
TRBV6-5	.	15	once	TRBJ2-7	TGTGCCAGCACCCTACCCGGGACCCCGTCCTACGAGCAGTACTTC	CASTLPGTPSYEQYF
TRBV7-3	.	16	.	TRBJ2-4	TGTGCCAGCAGCTTAAAGGGTCGGCCAGGGTTGGACATTCAGTACTTC	CASSLKGRPGLDIQYF
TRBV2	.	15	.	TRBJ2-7	TGTGCCAGCATCCAGTCGGCAAACCCCCGGGACGAGCAGTACTTC	CASIQSANPRDEQYF
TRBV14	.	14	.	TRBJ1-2	TGTGCCAGCAGCCAAGATCCCCTCCCGCGGACTCAACACTTC	CASSQDPLPRTQHF
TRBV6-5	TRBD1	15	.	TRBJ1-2	TGTGCCAGCAGTTACTCCCTGACAGGGGCCTATGGCTACACCTTC	CASSYSLTGAYGYTF
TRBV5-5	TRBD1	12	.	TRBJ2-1	TGTGCCAGCGGGACAGACTACAATGAGCAGTTCTTC	CASGTDYNEQFF
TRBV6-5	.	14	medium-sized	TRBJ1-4	TGTGCCAGCAGTTACTCGGGTGGAGGTGAAAAACTGTTTTTT	CASSYSGGGEKLFF
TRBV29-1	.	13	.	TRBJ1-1	TGCAGCGTTGTAGGGGGAGCGATCGCTGAAGCTTTCTTT	CSVVGGAIAEAFF
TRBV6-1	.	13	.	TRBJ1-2	TGTGCCAGCAGTGTCGCAGGGAAGTATGGCTACACCTTC	CASSVAGKYGYTF
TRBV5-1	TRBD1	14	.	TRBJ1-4	TGCGCCAGCAGCTTGGGTCGACAGGGCCAAGGGCTGTTTTTT	CASSLGRQGQGLFF
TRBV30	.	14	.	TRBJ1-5	TGTGCCTGGAGTCCCGGGATCGGCAATCAGCCCCAGCATTTT	CAWSPGIGNQPQHF
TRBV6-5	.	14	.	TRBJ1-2	TGTGCCAGCAGGCCAGGAATCCTTAACTATGGCTACACCTTC	CASRPGILNYGYTF
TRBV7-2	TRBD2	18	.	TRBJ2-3	TGTGCCAGCAGCATTATGTCAGTCGGGGGACTACCCACAGATACGCAGTATTTT	CASSIMSVGGLPTDTQYF
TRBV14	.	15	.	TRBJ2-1	TGTGCCAGCAGCCAAGGGACAGCGGGCCCTTCGCGGCAGTTCTTC	CASSQGTAGPSRQFF
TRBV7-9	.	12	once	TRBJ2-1	TGTGCCAGCAGCCTAGAGGTCCATGAGCAGTTCTTC	CASSLEVHEQFF
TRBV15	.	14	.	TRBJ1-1	TGTGCCACCAGCAGAGAAGTAGTGAACACTGAAGCTTTCTTT	CATSREVVNTEAFF
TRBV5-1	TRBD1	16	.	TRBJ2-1	TGCGCCAGCAGCTTACAGGGGCCCGTCATATACAATGAGCAGTTCTTC	CASSLQGPVIYNEQFF
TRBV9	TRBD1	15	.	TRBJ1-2	TGTGCCAGCAGCTCAGAGGCACAGGGGGCGATTGGCTACACCTTC	CASSSEAQGAIGYTF
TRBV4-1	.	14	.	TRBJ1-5	TGCGCCAGCAGCCCGGGGTGGGGAGATCAGCCCCAGCATTTT	CASSPGWGDQPQHF
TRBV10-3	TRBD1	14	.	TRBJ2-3	TGTGCCACGAGACAGGGAGCAAACACAGATACGCAGTATTTT	CATRQGANTDTQYF
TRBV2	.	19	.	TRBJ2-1	TGTGCCAGCAGTGAAGCTTTCCGTGCCTACCCGGGGGTGTACAATGAGCAGTTCTTC	CASSEAFRAYPGVYNEQFF
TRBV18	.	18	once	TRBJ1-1	TGTGCCAGCTCACCCCGAAACCACAGGGCTGACTGGGGCACTGAAGCTTTCTTT	CASSPRNHRADWGTEAFF
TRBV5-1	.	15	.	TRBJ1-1	TGCGCCAGCAGCTTGGGAGGGATACAGAACACTGAAGCTTTCTTT	CASSLGGIQNTEAFF
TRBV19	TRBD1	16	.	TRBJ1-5	TGTGCCAGTAGGCCACAGGGGGCGAATAGCAATCAGCCCCAGCATTTT	CASRPQGANSNQPQHF
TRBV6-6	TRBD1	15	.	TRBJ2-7	TGTGCCAGCAGTTACGGTGGGACAGGGGGCATCGAGCAGTACTTC	CASSYGGTGGIEQYF
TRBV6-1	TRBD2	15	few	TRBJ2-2	TGTGCCAGCACCCGGGTTAGCCTAGCGGCCGGGGAGCTGTTTTTT	CASTRVSLAAGELFF
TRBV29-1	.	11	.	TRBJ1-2	TGCAGCGTTGCACATACTTTGGGCTACACCTTC	CSVAHTLGYTF
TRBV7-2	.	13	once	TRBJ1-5	TGTGCCAGCAGTTCAGTAGGGGGGAAGGGCCAGCATTTT	CASSSVGGKGQHF
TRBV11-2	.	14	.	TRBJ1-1	TGTGCCAGCAGCTTGTACGGGTGGAACACTGAAGCTTTCTTT	CASSLYGWNTEAFF
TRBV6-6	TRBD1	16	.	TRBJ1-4	TGTGCCAGCAGGATGGACAGGGGGCGGCGGAATGAAAAACTGTTTTTT	CASRMDRGRRNEKLFF
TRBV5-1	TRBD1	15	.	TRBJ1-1	TGCGCCAGCAGCTTGGGACAGGGGGCGAACACTGAAGCTTTCTTT	CASSLGQGANTEAFF
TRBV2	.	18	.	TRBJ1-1	TGTGCCAGCAGTGAGTCGGTGGCAGGGGCCGCCTCGAACACTGAAGCTTTCTTT	CASSESVAGAASNTEAFF
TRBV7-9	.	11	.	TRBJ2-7	TGTGCCAGCAGGCGATTCTACGAGCAGTACTTC	CASRRFYEQYF
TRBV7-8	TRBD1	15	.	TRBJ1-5	TGTGCCAGCAGCTTACAGGGGACAGGGGGTCAGCCCCAGCATTTT	CASSLQGTGGQPQHF
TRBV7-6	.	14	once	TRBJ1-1	TGTGCCAGCAGCTTAGTCTTGGGGAACACTGAAGCTTTCTTT	CASSLVLGNTEAFF
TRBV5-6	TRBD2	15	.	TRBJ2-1	TGTGCCAGCAGCTTGGTACTAGCGGGGGACAATGAGCAGTTCTTC	CASSLVLAGDNEQFF
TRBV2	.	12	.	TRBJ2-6	TGTGCCAGCACAGCTGGGGCCAACGTCCTGACTTTC	CASTAGANVLTF
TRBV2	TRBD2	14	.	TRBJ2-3	TGTGCCAGCCTTACTAGCGGGCCCACAGATACGCAGTATTTT	CASLTSGPTDTQYF
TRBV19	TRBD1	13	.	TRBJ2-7	TGTGCCAGTAGTCGGGACAGGACCTACGAGCAGTACTTC	CASSRDRTYEQYF
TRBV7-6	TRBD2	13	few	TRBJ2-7	TGTGCCAGCAGCGACGGGGGGGCCTACGAGCAGTACTTC	CASSDGGAYEQYF